The 30 T cell receptor beta chains reported below all come from one sample, sequenced in a study of blood T cell repertoires in COVID-19. Profiled with immunoSEQ multiplex PCR; TCRdb holds only in-frame clones, not every one. This table has about 71,000 clones, roughly nine tenths appearing once. The specimen sequenced was peripheral blood. These receptors were collected from a man aged 45-60 years with active COVID-19.

The rearrangement links TRBV7-8 to TRBJ2-5; tentatively, D is TRBD1 (5 bases). The CDR3 runs 16 residues. V gave up 5 bases and J gave up 4 bases, with 20 bases separating them. Germline V gene data show CDR1 as SGHVS and CDR2 as FQNEAQ. This CDR3 reads CASSRDKGWRRETQYF. CDR3 DNA sequence: TGTGCCAGCAGCCGCGATAAGGGGTGGCGCCGAGAGACCCAGTACTTC. The variable domain in full, with the rest retrieved from reference TRBV7-8 and TRBJ2-5, is GAGVSQSPRYKVAKRGQDVALRCDPISGHVSLFWYQQALGQGPEFLTYFQNEAQLDKSGLPSDRFFAERPEGSVSTLKIQRTQQEDSAVYLCASSRDKGWRRETQYFGPGTRLLVL.

The chain recombines TRBV5-1 with TRBJ1-3; D possibly corresponds to TRBD1 (5 bases). This CDR3 has 18 residues. The germline V gene encodes CDR1 SGHRS and CDR2 YFSETQ. V lost 0 bases and J lost 0, with 16 bases in between. DNA of the CDR3: TGCGCCAGCAGCTTGGTGGGACTCCCTACCGACTCTGGAAACACCATATATTTT. Translation gives CASSLVGLPTDSGNTIYF.

The chain uses TRBV24-1 and TRBJ2-1; no reliable D call. This CDR3 comprises 11 residues. V dropped 4 bases and J dropped 8 bases, with 5 bases sitting between them. The germline V gene has CDR1 KGHDR and CDR2 SFDVKD. This CDR3 is CATSDQYEQFF. The CDR3 coding sequence is TGTGCCACCAGTGACCAGTATGAGCAGTTCTTC.

This clone was seen a handful of times. The gene calls are TRBV12-3 or TRBV12-4 and TRBJ1-2; D is ambiguous. The CDR3 covers 13 residues. V shed 3 bases and J shed 3 bases, with 8 bases lying between them. The CDR3 sequence: CASSFVPYYGYTF. CDR3 nucleotides: TGTGCCAGCAGTTTTGTCCCCTACTATGGCTACACCTTC.

V gene TRBV7-9 combines with J gene TRBJ2-7, with 7 nucleotides matching TRBD2. V was pared by 6 bases and J by 6 bases, with 5 bases of the junction left unmatched. The CDR3 contains 12 residues. Per the germline V gene, CDR1 is SEHNR and CDR2 is FQNEAQ (reference sequence). The CDR3 reads CASRGLRGEQYF. The CDR3 DNA follows: TGTGCCAGCAGGGGACTACGGGGCGAGCAGTACTTC.

The V gene is TRBV6-1, the J gene TRBJ2-7; perhaps TRBD1 as D (6 bases). Germline V CDR1 and CDR2: MNHNS, SASEGT. The CDR3 extends over 14 amino acids. V was shortened by 2 bases and J by 2 bases, with 10 bases between the two germline ends. The CDR3 loop reads CASSERPGAYEQYF. CDR3 DNA: TGTGCCAGCAGTGAAAGGCCAGGGGCCTACGAGCAGTACTTC.

The chain recombines TRBV6-5 with TRBJ2-7, with D perhaps matching TRBD1 (6 bases). This CDR3 has 12 amino acids. Looked up from germline, CDR1 is MNHEY and CDR2 is SVGAGI. Trimming took 6 bases from V and 3 from J, leaving 9 bases between them. The CDR3 is CASRAGDYEQYF. The CDR3 DNA follows: TGTGCCAGCAGGGCAGGGGACTACGAGCAGTACTTC.

V and J are TRBV5-1 and TRBJ2-1; D unclear. CDR1 and CDR2 from the germline V gene are SGHRS and YFSETQ. The CDR3 is 13 residues long. Trimming left V 4 bases short and J 10 bases short, with 15 bases between. CDR3 bases: TGCGCCAGCAGCAATACTTTAACAGAGGAGCAGTTCTTC. Its translation: CASSNTLTEEQFF. Full variable domain (outside the CDR3, taken from reference TRBV5-1 and TRBJ2-1): KAGVTQTPRYLIKTRGQQVTLSCSPISGHRSVSWYQQTPGQGLQFLFEYFSETQRNKGNFPGRFSGRQFSNSRSEMNVSTLELGDSALYLCASSNTLTEEQFFGPGTRLTVL.

The chain links TRBV19 to TRBJ2-5; tentatively, D is TRBD1 (6 bases). Trimming took 5 bases from V and 0 from J, leaving 13 bases between them. Germline CDR1 reads LNHDA; CDR2 reads SQIVND (reference sequence). This CDR3 is 15 amino acids long. The CDR3 reads CASSYYRDNQETQYF. CDR3 DNA: TGTGCCAGTAGTTACTACCGGGACAACCAAGAGACCCAGTACTTC.

This clone is a singleton in its sample. The rearrangement links TRBV7-2 to TRBJ2-3, with 8 positions matching TRBD2. The CDR3 runs to 16 residues. Trimming took 4 bases from V and 3 from J; bases not matched to a gene: 9. CDR1 SGHTA and CDR2 FQGNSA come from the germline V gene. The CDR3: CASSSLSGGETDTQYF. The CDR3 DNA sequence: TGTGCCAGCAGCTCTCTATCCGGGGGGGAGACAGATACGCAGTATTTT.

V gene TRBV5-6 combines with J gene TRBJ2-2; possibly TRBD1 for D (6 bases). Per germline, CDR1 SGHDT and CDR2 YYEEEE. This CDR3 comprises 15 residues. Trimming took off 3 bases at V and 1 base at J, with 10 bases between the two ends. CDR3 sequence: CASSSTGKNTGELFF. CDR3 DNA: TGTGCCAGCAGCTCCACAGGGAAGAACACCGGGGAGCTGTTTTTT.

The rearrangement links TRBV3-1 (or the pseudogene TRBV3-2) to TRBJ1-2, with TRBD1 matching over 7 bases. J lost 6 bases, V lost 1 base, and 8 bases had no gene match. CDR1 is LGHDT and CDR2 is YNNKEL in the germline V gene (reference sequence). The CDR3 is 15 residues long. The CDR3 here is CASSQVLTGVDGYTF. DNA for the CDR3: TGTGCCAGCAGCCAAGTCTTAACAGGGGTGGATGGCTACACCTTC.

The chain is built from TRBV7-3 and TRBJ2-3; TRBD2 aligns across 11 bases. CDR1 and CDR2 from the germline V gene are SGHTA and FQGTGA. The CDR3 is 14 amino acids. V shed 4 bases and J 6 bases; nucleotides not matched to a gene: 3. CDR3 loop: CASSSASGGDTQYF. The CDR3 region has the DNA TGTGCCAGCAGCTCTGCTAGCGGGGGGGATACGCAGTATTTT. The full variable domain, with the rest looked up from reference TRBV7-3 and TRBJ2-3, is GAGVSQTPSNKVTEKGKYVELRCDPISGHTALYWYRQSLGQGPEFLIYFQGTGAADDSGLPNDRFFAVRPEGSVSTLKIQRTERGDSAVYLCASSSASGGDTQYFGPGTRLTVL.

The J gene is TRBJ1-2, the V gene TRBV29-1; D call uncertain. Germline CDR1 is SQVTM and CDR2 is ANQGSEA. Trimming shortened V by 7 bases and J by 6 bases, and 12 bases separated the two germline ends. The CDR3 runs to 11 residues. The DNA of the CDR3 is TGCAGCGCTAGGGAGGGAGATGGCTACACCTTC. Protein product: CSAREGDGYTF.

V gene TRBV4-1 combines with J gene TRBJ2-3; possibly TRBD2 for D (5 bases). V was clipped by 0 bases and J by 2 bases, with 15 bases between them. This CDR3 spans 17 amino acids. Germline values: CDR1 MGHRA, CDR2 YSYEKL. Here the CDR3 DNA reads TGCGCCAGCAGCCAAGAGCGGGCCGCTTGGATCACAGATACGCAGTATTTT. It encodes CASSQERAAWITDTQYF.

This chain links TRBV13 with TRBJ2-3; no clear D gene. This CDR3 is built from 14 residues. CDR1 and CDR2 (germline): PRHDT, FYEKMQ (reference sequence). Trimming shortened V by 2 bases and J by 6 bases, and 12 bases separated the two germline ends. Here the CDR3 DNA reads TGTGCCAGCAGCTTATGGCAGGTGAAGGATACGCAGTATTTT. Amino acid sequence: CASSLWQVKDTQYF.

This chain's CDR3 is CASSEYGTSGGVTDTQYF. The DNA for the CDR3 is TGTGCCAGCAGTGAATATGGGACTAGCGGGGGGGTTACAGATACGCAGTATTTT. This chain uses TRBV2 with TRBJ2-3, with 16 bases that match TRBD2. The CDR3 consists of 18 residues. Germline CDR1 and CDR2: SNHLY and FYNNEI. The J segment lost 3 bases and the V segment lost 2 bases, leaving 5 bases of the junction unmatched.

The chain carries TRBV30 and TRBJ1-1, with D unclear. This CDR3 is built from 12 residues. The germline V gene encodes CDR1 GTSNPN and CDR2 SVGIG (reference sequence). The V end was cut by 5 bases, the J end by 7 bases, with 14 bases between. CDR3 region: CAWQEGGGEAFF. The CDR3 DNA follows: TGTGCCTGGCAGGAAGGAGGTGGTGAAGCTTTCTTT.

The rearrangement uses TRBV5-1 and TRBJ1-1, with 8 bases fitting TRBD1. In germline, CDR1 is SGHRS, CDR2 YFSETQ. The CDR3 totals 15 residues. Trimming at V came to 2 bases and at J to 4 bases, leaving 7 bases not matched to a gene. DNA for the CDR3: TGCGCCAGCAGCTTCATAGCAGGGGGCGGCACTGAAGCTTTCTTT. Translated: CASSFIAGGGTEAFF.

The V gene is TRBV4-1, the J gene TRBJ1-6; tentatively, D is TRBD1 (5 bases). Looked up from germline, CDR1 is MGHRA and CDR2 is YSYEKL. This CDR3 comprises 15 residues. Trimming pared 2 bases from V and 8 bases from J, leaving 13 bases between. CDR3 nucleotide sequence: TGCGCCAGCAGCCAACAAAACAGGCAAGATTCACCCCTCCACTTT. This gives the protein CASSQQNRQDSPLHF.

This sequence joins TRBV18 and TRBJ1-4, with D tentatively TRBD1 (5 bases). Trimming removed 5 bases at V and 3 bases at J, with 16 bases between. This CDR3 has 16 amino acids. Germline V gives CDR1 KGHSH, CDR2 LQKENI. The CDR3 here is CASSRGRPDPNEKLFF. As DNA, the CDR3 is TGTGCCAGCTCAAGGGGCCGACCAGACCCTAATGAAAAACTGTTTTTT.

This clone came up once. V is TRBV11-3 and J is TRBJ2-3; weak D call: TRBD2 (5 bases). The V end was cut by 1 base, the J end by 2 bases, with 13 bases between. This CDR3 is built from 16 residues. Germline V gives CDR1 SGHNT, CDR2 YENEEA. The CDR3 nucleotides read TGTGCCAGCAGCTTAGGAGTCGGAGGCTCCACAGATACGCAGTATTTT. It translates to CASSLGVGGSTDTQYF.

The chain joins TRBV3-1 (or the pseudogene TRBV3-2) to TRBJ2-3, with a weak D call TRBD2 (6 bases). V was trimmed by 0 bases and J by 2 bases, leaving 12 bases between them. Per germline, CDR1 LGHDT and CDR2 YNNKEL (reference sequence). The CDR3 loop spans 16 amino acids. The CDR3 spells CASSQELTSPTDTQYF. Here the CDR3 DNA reads TGTGCCAGCAGCCAAGAGCTGACTAGTCCCACAGATACGCAGTATTTT.

This clone was recorded only once. The chain joins TRBV18 to TRBJ1-4, with TRBD1 as a possible D gene (5 bases). This CDR3 has 14 residues. Deletions cut 1 base from V and 7 bases from J, with 10 bases between. Germline CDR1 KGHSH, CDR2 LQKENI. This CDR3 reads CASSPRGDGEKLFF. The CDR3 DNA is TGTGCCAGCTCACCACGGGGGGATGGTGAAAAACTGTTTTTT.

This rearrangement joins TRBV15 to TRBJ2-5; tentative D call: TRBD2 (5 bases). Trimming stripped 3 bases from V and 4 bases from J, with 15 bases between. Germline V gene data show CDR1 as LNHNV and CDR2 as YYDKDF (reference sequence). This CDR3 has 15 residues. CDR3: CATSRGFLGRETQYF. Written as DNA, the CDR3 is TGTGCCACCAGCAGGGGATTTTTGGGGAGAGAGACCCAGTACTTC.

The CDR3 nucleotides are TGCGCCAGCAGCCAATCCGGGACTAGCGGGGGATGGGACGAGCAGTACTTC. Protein product: CASSQSGTSGGWDEQYF. The V call is TRBV4-3, the J call TRBJ2-7; 14 bases fit TRBD2. CDR1 and CDR2 from the germline V gene are LGHNA and YSLEER. The V segment lost 2 bases and the J segment 5 bases; nucleotides outside the gene matches: 8. This CDR3 region has 17 residues.

The rearrangement links TRBV20-1 to TRBJ2-7, with 7 bases fitting TRBD2. Germline V gives CDR1 DFQATT, CDR2 SNEGSKA (reference sequence). CDR3 length: 12 residues. V lost 3 bases to trimming and J lost 4 bases; unmatched junction nucleotides: 3. In DNA, the CDR3 is TGCAGTGCTAGTGCTAGCGGTTACGAGCAGTACTTC. Its translation is CSASASGYEQYF.

The chain couples TRBV5-1 to TRBJ1-6; 9 nucleotides match TRBD1. V lost 0 bases and J lost 7; bases outside the gene matches: 8. The germline V gene has CDR1 SGHRS and CDR2 YFSETQ. CDR3 length equals 17 residues. CDR3 in amino acids: CASSLGTPGQGNSPLHF. As DNA, the CDR3 is TGCGCCAGCAGCTTGGGGACCCCGGGACAGGGCAATTCACCCCTCCACTTT.

This clone has ten or more counts. The chain combines TRBV10-3 with TRBJ2-2; the D gene is possibly TRBD2 (6 bases). The CDR3 totals 15 residues. V lost 7 bases, J lost 6 bases, and 18 bases lay in between. Germline values: CDR1 ENHRY, CDR2 SYGVKD. The CDR3 spells CAIKGTSGDAGELFF. DNA of the CDR3: TGTGCCATCAAAGGGACTTCGGGGGACGCCGGGGAGCTGTTTTTT.

This chain connects TRBV5-1 to TRBJ2-2; 8 bases fit TRBD2. Germline loops: CDR1 SGHRS, CDR2 YFSETQ. The CDR3 covers 15 residues. After removal of 1 base from V and 7 bases from J, the junction contained 6 bases not matched to a gene. CDR3 region: CASSLLRGAGGELFF. The CDR3 DNA is TGCGCCAGCAGCTTGTTGCGGGGGGCCGGCGGGGAGCTGTTTTTT.